This TCR beta chain was sequenced in a study of neurological immune-mediated disorders. A 10-nucleotide random UMI tagged transcripts in template-switch 5'RACE cDNA synthesis. MiXCR, applied by TCRdb to the 5' RACE reads, yields one record per CDR3 protein. The table shows approximately 65,000 distinct CDR3 sequences, with roughly 4.9% occurring only once. This clonotype was counted ten times or more. The CDR3 length is 14 residues. The V gene end was trimmed by 3 bases and the J gene end by 0 bases; junction bases not matched to a gene: 2. Germline loops: CDR1 DFQATT, CDR2 SNEGSKA (reference sequence). PBMCs stored at -80 C, numbering 2 million, were the origin of the unsorted libraries.

The sequence derives from a human donor with multiple sclerosis. The donor label of this sample is uncertain. V usage is TRBV20-1 and J usage is TRBJ1-3; TRBD1 aligns across 7 bases. The sample comprised PBMCs. In DNA, the CDR3 is TGCAGTGCTAGGGACAGGAACTCTGGAAACACCATATATTTT. Protein: CSARDRNSGNTIYF.